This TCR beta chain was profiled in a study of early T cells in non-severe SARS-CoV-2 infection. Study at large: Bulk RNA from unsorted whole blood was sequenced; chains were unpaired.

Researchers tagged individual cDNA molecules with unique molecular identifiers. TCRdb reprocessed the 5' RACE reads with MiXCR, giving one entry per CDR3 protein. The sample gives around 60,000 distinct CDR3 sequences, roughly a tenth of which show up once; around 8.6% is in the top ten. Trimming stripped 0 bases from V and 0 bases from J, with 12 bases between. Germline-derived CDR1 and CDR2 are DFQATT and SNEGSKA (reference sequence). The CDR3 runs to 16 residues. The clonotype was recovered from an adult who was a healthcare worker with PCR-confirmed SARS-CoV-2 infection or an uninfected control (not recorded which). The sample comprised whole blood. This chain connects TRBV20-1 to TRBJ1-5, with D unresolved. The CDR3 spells CSARDDGLYSNQPQHF. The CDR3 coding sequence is TGCAGTGCTAGAGATGACGGTCTGTATAGCAATCAGCCCCAGCATTTT.